Listed here are 6 T cell receptor beta chains from one sample, sequenced in a study of blood T cell repertoires in COVID-19. Assay: immunoSEQ multiplex PCR; the TCRdb copy retains only in-frame clones and omits some. The table records roughly 160,000 clones, about 90% of them present only once. The sample consisted of PBMCs or T cells enriched from blood (not recorded which). These TCRs come from a woman between 45 and 65 years old who had recovered from COVID-19.

The chain employs TRBV12-3 or TRBV12-4 and TRBJ1-2, with a possible D match to TRBD1 (5 bases). The CDR3 is 12 amino acids. V was trimmed by 3 bases and J by 8 bases, leaving 10 bases between them. In nucleotides, the CDR3 is TGTGCCAGCAGTTTTGGGTGGGGCGGCTACACCTTC. Its protein product is CASSFGWGGYTF.

This clone has only a few counts. V and J are TRBV7-8 and TRBJ1-5; 7 bases are shared with TRBD1. The ends lost 5 bases at V and 3 bases at J; junction bases unmatched: 4. Germline loops: CDR1 SGHVS, CDR2 FQNEAQ. The CDR3 is 14 residues long. For the CDR3, the DNA is TGTGCCAGCAGCGCAGGGGGGAACAATCAGCCCCAGCATTTT. Translating it yields CASSAGGNNQPQHF.

In its sample, this clone was seen a few times. The J gene is TRBJ1-5, the V gene TRBV7-2; maybe TRBD1 (6 bases). V was clipped by 5 bases and J by 0 bases, with 14 bases between them. Germline V lookup: CDR1 SGHTA, CDR2 FQGNSA. The CDR3 sequence is 16 residues long. CDR3: CASSSQTGLSNQPQHF. CDR3 DNA sequence: TGTGCCAGCAGCAGCCAGACAGGCCTTAGCAATCAGCCCCAGCATTTT.

In this sample, this clone turned up a few times. The chain joins TRBV5-1 to TRBJ2-1; 7 bases agree with TRBD2. CDR1 is SGHRS and CDR2 is YFSETQ in the germline V gene. There are 16 residues in the CDR3. Trimming removed 0 bases from V and 5 bases from J; junction bases left unmatched: 8. CDR3 amino acids: CASSLEAGLGNNEQFF. The CDR3 coding sequence is TGCGCCAGCAGCTTGGAAGCTGGACTAGGGAACAATGAGCAGTTCTTC.

This clone was observed once. The chain links TRBV28 to TRBJ2-7; 9 bases match TRBD2. The CDR3 length is 16 residues. Germline CDR1 MDHEN, CDR2 SYDVKM. V lost 8 bases to trimming and J lost 7 bases; unmatched junction nucleotides: 18. The CDR3 is CASPPASGKSYGEQYF. Written as DNA, the CDR3 is TGTGCCAGCCCCCCGGCTAGCGGGAAATCTTACGGAGAGCAGTACTTC.

This chain's CDR3 is CASSLQGGYGYTF. CDR3 nucleotides: TGTGCCAGCAGTTTGCAGGGAGGCTATGGCTACACCTTC. The chain links TRBV27 to TRBJ1-2; tentative D call: TRBD1 (5 bases). The V end lost 3 bases, the J end lost 4 bases, and 9 bases lay between the germline ends. Germline CDR1 reads MNHEY; CDR2 reads SMNVEV (reference sequence). The CDR3 runs to 13 residues.